This is a list of T cell receptor beta chains from one sample in a study of shared clonotypes between healthy human individuals. TCRdb's table, derived via immunoSEQ multiplex PCR, lists solely in-frame clones and lacks some. Of about 2.3 million clones in the sample, around 93% were seen once. Sample: naive CD4+ T cells from PBMCs. The receptors originated from a man younger than 35 in good health. Some clones in this sample may be carry-over from other donors' samples. Each CDR3 is given with its conserved first and last residue. The D gene is left open where the match is weak. Size values are once, few and many counts, or a class for expanded clones, and some rows have none.

v_gene: TRBV5-5; j_gene: TRBJ2-2; abundance: -; d_gene: TRBD1; CDR3aa: CASRRQGTDTGELFF; CDR3nt: TGTGCCAGCAGGAGACAGGGGACTGACACCGGGGAGCTGTTTTTT
v_gene: TRBV28; j_gene: TRBJ2-3; abundance: once; d_gene: TRBD2; CDR3aa: CASLTSGSTDTQYF; CDR3nt: TGTGCCAGCCTCACTAGCGGGAGCACAGATACGCAGTATTTT
v_gene: TRBV27; j_gene: TRBJ2-7; abundance: -; d_gene: TRBD2; CDR3aa: CASMRGRFPREQYF; CDR3nt: TGTGCCAGCATGCGCGGGAGGTTCCCCCGCGAGCAGTACTTC
v_gene: TRBV6-6; j_gene: TRBJ2-7; abundance: -; d_gene: TRBD1; CDR3aa: CASSYSFDRDKYEQYF; CDR3nt: TGTGCCAGCAGTTACTCTTTTGACAGGGATAAGTACGAGCAGTACTTC
v_gene: TRBV5-1; j_gene: TRBJ2-1; abundance: -; d_gene: TRBD2; CDR3aa: CASSAGLVGSEQFF; CDR3nt: TGCGCCAGCAGCGCAGGACTAGTTGGGAGTGAGCAGTTCTTC
v_gene: TRBV27; j_gene: TRBJ2-7; abundance: -; d_gene: TRBD2; CDR3aa: CASRRREDYEQYF; CDR3nt: TGTGCCAGCAGGAGACGGGAGGACTACGAGCAGTACTTC
v_gene: TRBV7-6; j_gene: TRBJ2-2; abundance: -; d_gene: -; CDR3aa: CASSTYRDTGELFF; CDR3nt: TGTGCCAGCAGCACCTACCGGGACACCGGGGAGCTGTTTTTT
v_gene: TRBV28; j_gene: TRBJ1-4; abundance: -; d_gene: -; CDR3aa: CASSLIPTNEKLFF; CDR3nt: TGTGCCAGCAGTCTGATACCAACTAATGAAAAACTGTTTTTT
v_gene: TRBV7-9; j_gene: TRBJ2-5; abundance: -; d_gene: TRBD1; CDR3aa: CASSLVSGTGYQETQYF; CDR3nt: TGTGCCAGCAGCTTAGTTTCCGGGACAGGGTACCAAGAGACCCAGTACTTC
v_gene: TRBV9; j_gene: TRBJ2-7; abundance: -; d_gene: -; CDR3aa: CASSVDERRDEQYF; CDR3nt: TGTGCCAGCAGCGTAGACGAGAGGAGGGACGAGCAGTACTTC
v_gene: TRBV25-1; j_gene: TRBJ2-3; abundance: -; d_gene: -; CDR3aa: CASSEPSPSTDTQYF; CDR3nt: TGTGCCAGCAGTGAACCTAGCCCTTCCACAGATACGCAGTATTTT
v_gene: TRBV5-6; j_gene: TRBJ2-7; abundance: -; d_gene: TRBD2; CDR3aa: CASSLGGGRAGGSEQYF; CDR3nt: TGTGCCAGCAGCTTGGGGGGCGGGAGGGCCGGTGGCAGCGAGCAGTACTTC
v_gene: TRBV6-6; j_gene: TRBJ1-2; abundance: -; d_gene: TRBD1; CDR3aa: CASSYSGQVHYGYTF; CDR3nt: TGTGCCAGCAGTTACTCCGGACAGGTCCACTATGGCTACACCTTC
v_gene: TRBV11-1; j_gene: TRBJ1-5; abundance: -; d_gene: -; CDR3aa: CASSLGAGNQPQHF; CDR3nt: TGTGCCAGCAGCTTAGGGGCGGGTAATCAGCCCCAGCATTTT
v_gene: TRBV14; j_gene: TRBJ1-2; abundance: -; d_gene: -; CDR3aa: CASSQNLLYGYTF; CDR3nt: TGTGCCAGCAGCCAGAATCTCCTCTATGGCTACACCTTC
v_gene: TRBV14; j_gene: TRBJ2-7; abundance: -; d_gene: TRBD2; CDR3aa: CASSQDPSGVYEQYF; CDR3nt: TGTGCCAGCAGCCAAGATCCCAGCGGGGTCTACGAGCAGTACTTC
v_gene: TRBV5-1; j_gene: TRBJ2-7; abundance: -; d_gene: -; CDR3aa: CASSLELGSSYEQYF; CDR3nt: TGCGCCAGCAGCTTGGAGCTTGGCTCCTCCTACGAGCAGTACTTC
v_gene: TRBV18; j_gene: TRBJ2-7; abundance: -; d_gene: TRBD1; CDR3aa: CASSPRPGQGSYEQYF; CDR3nt: TGTGCCAGCTCACCCAGACCGGGACAGGGGTCATACGAGCAGTACTTC
v_gene: TRBV19; j_gene: TRBJ2-3; abundance: -; d_gene: -; CDR3aa: CASTPGGGTDTQYF; CDR3nt: TGTGCCAGTACCCCCGGGGGAGGAACAGATACGCAGTATTTT
v_gene: TRBV6-5; j_gene: TRBJ1-3; abundance: -; d_gene: -; CDR3aa: CASSRGRHGNTIYF; CDR3nt: TGTGCCAGCAGCCGGGGACGCCACGGAAACACCATATATTTT
v_gene: TRBV5-1; j_gene: TRBJ2-1; abundance: -; d_gene: TRBD2; CDR3aa: CASSLVPSGAHNEQFF; CDR3nt: TGCGCCAGCAGCTTGGTCCCTAGCGGGGCACACAATGAGCAGTTCTTC
v_gene: TRBV15; j_gene: TRBJ2-7; abundance: -; d_gene: TRBD1; CDR3aa: CATSRGQGSYEQYF; CDR3nt: TGTGCCACCAGCAGAGGACAGGGATCTTACGAGCAGTACTTC
v_gene: TRBV7-3; j_gene: TRBJ2-1; abundance: -; d_gene: -; CDR3aa: CASSLRARMDEQFF; CDR3nt: TGTGCCAGCAGCTTAAGGGCCAGGATGGATGAGCAGTTCTTC